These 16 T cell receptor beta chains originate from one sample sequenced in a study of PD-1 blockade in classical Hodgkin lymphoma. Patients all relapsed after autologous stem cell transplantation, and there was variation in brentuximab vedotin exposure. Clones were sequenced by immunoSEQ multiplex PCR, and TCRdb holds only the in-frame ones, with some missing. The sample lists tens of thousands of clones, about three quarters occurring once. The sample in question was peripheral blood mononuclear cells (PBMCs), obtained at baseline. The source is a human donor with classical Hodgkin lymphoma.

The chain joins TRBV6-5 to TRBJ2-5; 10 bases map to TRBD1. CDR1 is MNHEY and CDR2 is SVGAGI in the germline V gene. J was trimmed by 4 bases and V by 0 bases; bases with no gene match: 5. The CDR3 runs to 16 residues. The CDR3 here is CASSYSGTGARETQYF. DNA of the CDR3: TGTGCCAGCAGTTACTCGGGGACAGGGGCACGAGAGACCCAGTACTTC.

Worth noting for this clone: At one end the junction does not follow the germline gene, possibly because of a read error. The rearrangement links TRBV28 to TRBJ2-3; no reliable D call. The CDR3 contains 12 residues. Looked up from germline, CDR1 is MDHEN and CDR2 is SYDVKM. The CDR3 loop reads CASSLIPIDVDF. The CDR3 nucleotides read TGTGCCAGCAGTCTAATCCCGATAGACGTGGATTTT.

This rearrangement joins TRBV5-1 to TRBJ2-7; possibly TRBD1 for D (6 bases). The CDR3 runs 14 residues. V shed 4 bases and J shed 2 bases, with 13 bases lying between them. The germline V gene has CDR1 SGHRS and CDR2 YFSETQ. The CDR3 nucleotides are TGCGCCAGCAGCCCTGGGGGCCGTACCTACGAGCAGTACTTC. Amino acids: CASSPGGRTYEQYF.

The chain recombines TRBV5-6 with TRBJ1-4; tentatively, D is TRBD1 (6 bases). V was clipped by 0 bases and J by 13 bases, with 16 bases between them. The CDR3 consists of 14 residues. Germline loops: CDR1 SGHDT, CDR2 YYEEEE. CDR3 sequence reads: CASSLGTAALPLFF. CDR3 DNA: TGTGCCAGCAGCTTGGGGACAGCCGCCCTTCCACTGTTTTTT.

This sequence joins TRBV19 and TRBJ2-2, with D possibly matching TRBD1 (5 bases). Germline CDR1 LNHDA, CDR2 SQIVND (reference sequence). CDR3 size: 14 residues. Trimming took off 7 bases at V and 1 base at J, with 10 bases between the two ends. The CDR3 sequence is CASKTRVNTGELFF. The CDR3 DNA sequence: TGTGCCAGTAAGACCAGGGTGAACACCGGGGAGCTGTTTTTT.

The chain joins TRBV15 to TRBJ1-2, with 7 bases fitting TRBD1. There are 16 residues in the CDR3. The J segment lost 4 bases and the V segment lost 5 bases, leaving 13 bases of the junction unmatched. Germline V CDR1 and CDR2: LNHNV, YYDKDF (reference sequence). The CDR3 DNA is TGTGCCACCAGCCCCCGGGGAGGGGGCGGTATCTATGGCTACACCTTC. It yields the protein CATSPRGGGGIYGYTF.

CDR3 nucleotide sequence: TGTGCCAGAAGCTTAGGGCGGCCCAATCCTCGCAATGAGCAGTTCTTC. Encoded protein: CARSLGRPNPRNEQFF. This chain uses TRBV5-3 with TRBJ2-1; D uncertain. TRBV5-3 is treated as an ORF (open reading frame) with a function not yet certain. V was clipped by 2 bases and J by 6 bases, with 18 bases between them. The CDR3 runs 16 residues.

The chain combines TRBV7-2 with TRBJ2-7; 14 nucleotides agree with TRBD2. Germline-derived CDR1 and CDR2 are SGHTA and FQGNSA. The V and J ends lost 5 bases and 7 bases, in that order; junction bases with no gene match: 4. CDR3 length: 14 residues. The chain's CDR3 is CASSPGLAGVEQYF. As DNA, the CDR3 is TGTGCCAGCAGCCCGGGACTAGCGGGAGTGGAGCAGTACTTC.

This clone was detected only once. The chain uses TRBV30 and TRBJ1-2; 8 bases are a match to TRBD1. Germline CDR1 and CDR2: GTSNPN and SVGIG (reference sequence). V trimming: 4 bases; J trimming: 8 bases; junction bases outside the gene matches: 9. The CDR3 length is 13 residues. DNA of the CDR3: TGTGCCTGGACAGCAGGGGGCGAAGGAGGCTACACCTTC. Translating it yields CAWTAGGEGGYTF.

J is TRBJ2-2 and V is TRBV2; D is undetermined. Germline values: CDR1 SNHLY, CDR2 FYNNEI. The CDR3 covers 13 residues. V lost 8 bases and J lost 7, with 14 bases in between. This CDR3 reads CASHSLSGGELFF. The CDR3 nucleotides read TGTGCCAGCCATTCGTTATCAGGCGGGGAGCTGTTTTTT.

DNA for the CDR3: TGTGCCAGCAGCTTGGAGTGGAGGGCTCCCGAGCAGTACTTC. Amino acid sequence: CASSLEWRAPEQYF. The chain combines TRBV5-4 with TRBJ2-7, with D perhaps TRBD2 (6 bases). Trimming stripped 0 bases from V and 6 bases from J, with 13 bases between. CDR1 and CDR2 from the germline V gene are SGHNT and YYREEE (reference sequence). CDR3 size: 14 residues.

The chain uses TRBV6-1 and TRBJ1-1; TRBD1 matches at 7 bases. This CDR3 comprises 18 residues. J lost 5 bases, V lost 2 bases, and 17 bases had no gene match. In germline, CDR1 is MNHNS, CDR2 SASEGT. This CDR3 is CASSEPRRTGGQDTEAFF. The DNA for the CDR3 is TGTGCCAGCAGTGAACCAAGGCGAACAGGAGGACAGGATACTGAAGCTTTCTTT.

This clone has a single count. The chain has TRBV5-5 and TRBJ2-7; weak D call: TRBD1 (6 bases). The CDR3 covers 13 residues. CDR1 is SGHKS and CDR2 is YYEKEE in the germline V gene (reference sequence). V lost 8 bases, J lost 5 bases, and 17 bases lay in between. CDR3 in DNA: TGTGCCAGAAGTCCGGGACAAAGGAACGAGCAGTACTTC. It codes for CARSPGQRNEQYF.

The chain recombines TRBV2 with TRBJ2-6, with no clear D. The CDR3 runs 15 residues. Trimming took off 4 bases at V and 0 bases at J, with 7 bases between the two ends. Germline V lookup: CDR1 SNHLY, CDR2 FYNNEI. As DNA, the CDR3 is TGTGCCAGCAGTGCCGGAAACTCTGGGGCCAACGTCCTGACTTTC. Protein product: CASSAGNSGANVLTF.

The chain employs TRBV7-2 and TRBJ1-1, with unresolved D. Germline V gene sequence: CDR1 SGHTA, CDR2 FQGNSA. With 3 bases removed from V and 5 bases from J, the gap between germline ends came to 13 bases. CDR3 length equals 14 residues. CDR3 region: CASSFGVRGTEAFF. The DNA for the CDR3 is TGTGCCAGCAGCTTTGGGGTCAGAGGGACTGAAGCTTTCTTT.

The CDR3 bases are TGTGCCAGCAGCCCTCGGACAGGCCCAACCTCTGGAAACACCATATATTTT. Its translation is CASSPRTGPTSGNTIYF. The chain uses TRBV9 and TRBJ1-3; TRBD1 aligns across 7 bases. The germline V gene has CDR1 SGDLS and CDR2 YYNGEE. Trimming at V came to 4 bases and at J to 0 bases, leaving 10 bases not matched to a gene. This CDR3 has 17 residues.